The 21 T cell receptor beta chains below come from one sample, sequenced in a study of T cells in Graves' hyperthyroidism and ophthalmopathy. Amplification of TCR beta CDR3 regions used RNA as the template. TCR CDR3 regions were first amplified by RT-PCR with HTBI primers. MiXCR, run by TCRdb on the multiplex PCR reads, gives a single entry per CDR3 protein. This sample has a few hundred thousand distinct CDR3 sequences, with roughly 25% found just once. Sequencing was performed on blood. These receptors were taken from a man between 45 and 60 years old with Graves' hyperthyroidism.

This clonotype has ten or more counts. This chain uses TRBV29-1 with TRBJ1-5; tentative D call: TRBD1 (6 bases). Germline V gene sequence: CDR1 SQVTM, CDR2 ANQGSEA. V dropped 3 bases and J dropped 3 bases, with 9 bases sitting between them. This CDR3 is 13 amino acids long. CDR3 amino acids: CSVDQGPNQPQHF. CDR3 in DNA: TGCAGCGTTGACCAGGGGCCCAATCAGCCCCAGCATTTT.

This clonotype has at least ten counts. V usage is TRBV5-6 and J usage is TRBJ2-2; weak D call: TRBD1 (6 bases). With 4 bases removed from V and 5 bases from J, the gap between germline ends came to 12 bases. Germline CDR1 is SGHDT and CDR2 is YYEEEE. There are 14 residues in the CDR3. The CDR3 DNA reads TGTGCCAGCAGCGTATTACAGGGAACCGGGGAGCTGTTTTTT. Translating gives CASSVLQGTGELFF.

The CDR3 nucleotides read TGTGCCAGCAGTTTCCCAAATCAGCCCCAGCATTTT. The encoded protein is CASSFPNQPQHF. V and J are TRBV28 and TRBJ1-5; no reliable D call. The ends were cut back, 3 bases at V and 4 bases at J, with 4 bases in the middle. This CDR3 has 12 amino acids. Germline lookup yields CDR1 MDHEN and CDR2 SYDVKM.

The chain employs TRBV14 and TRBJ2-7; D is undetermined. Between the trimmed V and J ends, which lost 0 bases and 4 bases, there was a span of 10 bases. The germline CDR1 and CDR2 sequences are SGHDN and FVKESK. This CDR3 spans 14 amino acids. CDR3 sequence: CASSQDEDQYEQYF. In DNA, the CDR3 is TGTGCCAGCAGCCAAGATGAGGATCAATACGAGCAGTACTTC.

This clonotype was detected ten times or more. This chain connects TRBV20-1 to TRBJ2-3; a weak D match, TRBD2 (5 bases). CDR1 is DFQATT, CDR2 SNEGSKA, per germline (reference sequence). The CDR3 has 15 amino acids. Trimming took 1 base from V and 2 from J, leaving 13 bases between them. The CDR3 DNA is TGCAGTGCTAGAGCCCTAGCCTTAAACACAGATACGCAGTATTTT. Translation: CSARALALNTDTQYF.

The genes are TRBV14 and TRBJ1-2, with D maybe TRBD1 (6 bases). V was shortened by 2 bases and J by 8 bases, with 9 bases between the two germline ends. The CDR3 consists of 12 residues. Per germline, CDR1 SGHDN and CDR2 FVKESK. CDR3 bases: TGTGCCAGCAGCCAATACAGGGACGGCTACACCTTC. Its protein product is CASSQYRDGYTF.

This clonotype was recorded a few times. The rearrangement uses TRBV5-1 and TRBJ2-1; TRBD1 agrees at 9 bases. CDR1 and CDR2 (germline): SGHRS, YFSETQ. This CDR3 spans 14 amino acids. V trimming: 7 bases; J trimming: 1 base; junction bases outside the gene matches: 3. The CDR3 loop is CASGQGSSYNEQFF. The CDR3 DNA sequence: TGCGCCAGCGGACAGGGGTCATCCTACAATGAGCAGTTCTTC.

The CDR3 protein is CASSVAWGWMETQYF. The CDR3 DNA reads TGTGCCAGCAGCGTAGCTTGGGGATGGATGGAGACCCAGTACTTC. J is TRBJ2-5 and V is TRBV9; D is uncertain. V was shortened by 0 bases and J by 5 bases, with 14 bases between the two germline ends. In germline, CDR1 is SGDLS, CDR2 YYNGEE. The CDR3 extends over 15 amino acids. Complete variable domain (other parts from reference TRBV9 and TRBJ2-5): DSGVTQTPKHLITATGQRVTLRCSPRSGDLSVYWYQQSLDQGLQFLIQYYNGEERAKGNILERFSAQQFPDLHSELNLSSLELGDSALYFCASSVAWGWMETQYFGPGTRLLVL.

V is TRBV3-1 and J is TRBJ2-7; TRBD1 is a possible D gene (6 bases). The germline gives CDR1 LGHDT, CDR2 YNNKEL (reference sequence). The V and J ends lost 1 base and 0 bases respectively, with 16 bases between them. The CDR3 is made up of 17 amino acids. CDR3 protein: CASSQGLGQLSSYEQYF. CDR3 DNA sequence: TGTGCCAGCAGCCAAGGCCTGGGACAACTGAGCTCCTACGAGCAGTACTTC.

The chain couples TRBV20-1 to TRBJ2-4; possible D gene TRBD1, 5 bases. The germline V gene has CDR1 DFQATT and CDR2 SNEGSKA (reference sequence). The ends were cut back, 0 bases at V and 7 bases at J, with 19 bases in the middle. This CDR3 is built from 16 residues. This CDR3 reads CSARDQMIRQTNIQYF. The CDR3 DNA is TGCAGTGCTAGAGACCAAATGATCCGACAGACCAACATTCAGTACTTC.

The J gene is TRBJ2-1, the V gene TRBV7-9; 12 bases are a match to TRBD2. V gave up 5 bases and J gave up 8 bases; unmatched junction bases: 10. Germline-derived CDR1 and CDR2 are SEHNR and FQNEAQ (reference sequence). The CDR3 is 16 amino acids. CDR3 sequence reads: CASSGSLAGGPHEQFF. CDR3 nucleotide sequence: TGTGCCAGCAGCGGGTCTCTAGCGGGAGGGCCCCATGAGCAGTTCTTC.

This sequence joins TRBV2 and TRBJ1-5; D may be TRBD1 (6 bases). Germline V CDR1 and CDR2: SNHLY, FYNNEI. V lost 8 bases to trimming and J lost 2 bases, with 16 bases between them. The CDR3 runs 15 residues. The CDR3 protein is CASGGVGARNQPQHF. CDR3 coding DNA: TGTGCCAGCGGGGGGGTGGGGGCACGCAATCAGCCCCAGCATTTT. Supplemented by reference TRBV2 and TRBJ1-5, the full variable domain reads EPEVTQTPSHQVTQMGQEVILRCVPISNHLYFYWYRQILGQKVEFLVSFYNNEISEKSEIFDDQFSVERPDGSNFTLKIRSTKLEDSAMYFCASGGVGARNQPQHFGDGTRLSIL.

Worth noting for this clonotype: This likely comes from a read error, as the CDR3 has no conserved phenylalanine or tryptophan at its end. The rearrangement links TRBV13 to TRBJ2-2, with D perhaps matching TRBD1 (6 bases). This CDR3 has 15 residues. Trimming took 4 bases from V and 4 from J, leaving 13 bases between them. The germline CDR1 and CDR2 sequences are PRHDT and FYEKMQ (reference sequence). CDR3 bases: TGTGCCAGCAGCTCCGGGACACGGAGCACCGGGGAGCTGTTTTAT. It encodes CASSSGTRSTGELFY.

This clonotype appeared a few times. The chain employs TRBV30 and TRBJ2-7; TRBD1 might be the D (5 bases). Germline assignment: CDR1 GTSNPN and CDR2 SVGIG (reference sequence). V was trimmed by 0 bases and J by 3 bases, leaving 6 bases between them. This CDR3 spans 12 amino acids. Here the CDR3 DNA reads TGTGCCTGGAGTGTGCAGGGCTACGAGCAGTACTTC. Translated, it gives CAWSVQGYEQYF.

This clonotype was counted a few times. The CDR3 coding sequence is TGCAGCGTTGCGCGAGGGAGGGACACTGAAGCTTTCTTT. Its translation: CSVARGRDTEAFF. This chain uses TRBV29-1 with TRBJ1-1; D unresolved. The CDR3 is made up of 13 amino acids. Germline CDR1 and CDR2: SQVTM and ANQGSEA. V dropped 4 bases and J dropped 3 bases, with 12 bases sitting between them.

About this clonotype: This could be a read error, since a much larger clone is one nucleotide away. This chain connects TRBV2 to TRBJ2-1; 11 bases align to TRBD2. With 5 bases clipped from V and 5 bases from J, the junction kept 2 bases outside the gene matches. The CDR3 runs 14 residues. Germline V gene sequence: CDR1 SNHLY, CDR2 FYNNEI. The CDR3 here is CASSLTSGDNEQFF. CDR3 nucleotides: TGTGCCAGCAGTTTGACTAGCGGGGACAATGAGCAGTTCTTC.

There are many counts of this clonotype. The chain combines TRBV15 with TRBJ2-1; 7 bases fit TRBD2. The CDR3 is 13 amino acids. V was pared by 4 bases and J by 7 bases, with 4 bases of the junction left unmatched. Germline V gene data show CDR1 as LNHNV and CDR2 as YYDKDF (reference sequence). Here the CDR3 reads CATSTWGGNEQFF. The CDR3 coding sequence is TGTGCCACCAGCACATGGGGGGGGAATGAGCAGTTCTTC.

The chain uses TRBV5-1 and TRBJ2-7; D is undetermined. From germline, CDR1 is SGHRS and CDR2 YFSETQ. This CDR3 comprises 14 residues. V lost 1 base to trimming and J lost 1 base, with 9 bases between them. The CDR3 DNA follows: TGCGCCAGCAGCTTGACACCCGAGTCCTACGAGCAGTACTTC. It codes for CASSLTPESYEQYF.

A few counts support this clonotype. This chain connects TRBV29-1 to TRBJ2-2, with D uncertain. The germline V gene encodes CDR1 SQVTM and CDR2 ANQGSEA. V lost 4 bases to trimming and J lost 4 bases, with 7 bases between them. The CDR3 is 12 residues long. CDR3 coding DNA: TGCAGCGTTGTCTGGGCCACCGGGGAGCTGTTTTTT. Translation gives CSVVWATGELFF.

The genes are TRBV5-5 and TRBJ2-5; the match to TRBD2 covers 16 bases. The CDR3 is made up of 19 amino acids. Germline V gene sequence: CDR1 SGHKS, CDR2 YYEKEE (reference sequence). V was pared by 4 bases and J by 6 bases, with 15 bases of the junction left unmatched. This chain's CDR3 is CASSPGTGGLAGGPQTQYF. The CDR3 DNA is TGTGCCAGCAGCCCCGGGACAGGGGGACTAGCGGGAGGGCCCCAGACCCAGTACTTC.

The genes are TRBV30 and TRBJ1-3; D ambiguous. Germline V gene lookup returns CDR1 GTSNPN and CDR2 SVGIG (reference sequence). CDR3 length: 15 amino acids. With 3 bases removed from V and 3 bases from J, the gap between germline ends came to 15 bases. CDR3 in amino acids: CAWSERWGFGNTIYF. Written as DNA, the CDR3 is TGTGCCTGGAGCGAGAGGTGGGGATTTGGAAACACCATATATTTT.